The 8 T cell receptor beta chains presented below share a single source sample, sequenced in a study of spatial heterogeneity in lung cancer. TCRdb redid the calling of the 5' RACE reads with MiXCR, one entry per CDR3 protein. The sample gives 50,000 or so distinct CDR3 sequences, less than 9% of which show up once; less than 15% is in the top ten. Time point: sample taken at primary tumor resection. Unsorted samples of tumor, nontumor lung or frozen PBMC had their whole RNA sequenced. The sequencing here drew on PBMCs, taken at surgery. Source of these receptors: a female donor with early-stage non-small cell lung cancer.

This clonotype has only a few counts. The chain combines TRBV6-4 with TRBJ2-1, with 12 bases fitting TRBD2. This CDR3 spans 18 amino acids. CDR1 MRHNA and CDR2 SNTAGT come from the germline V gene. V lost 3 bases and J lost 0; bases outside the gene matches: 6. The CDR3 DNA follows: TGTGCCAGCAGTGAACTAGCGGGGGGCTTTAGCTCCTACAATGAGCAGTTCTTC. The encoded protein is CASSELAGGFSSYNEQFF.

This clonotype was counted many times. The CDR3 DNA is TGCGCCAGCAGCCCCCCTAGCGTAACCTACGAGCAGTACTTC. As protein: CASSPPSVTYEQYF. The chain employs TRBV10-2 and TRBJ2-7, with D perhaps matching TRBD2 (6 bases). The germline CDR1 and CDR2 sequences are WSHSY and SAAADI. V was pared by 6 bases and J by 2 bases, with 14 bases between. This CDR3 comprises 14 residues.

In this sample, this clonotype turned up many times. The chain combines TRBV25-1 with TRBJ1-2; D may be TRBD1 (5 bases). The CDR3 is 12 residues long. Germline assignment: CDR1 MGHDK and CDR2 SYGVNS. The germline V and J ends were trimmed by 4 bases and 7 bases, with 10 bases remaining between them. CDR3 loop: CASSAGGIGYTF. The CDR3 nucleotides are TGTGCCAGCAGTGCGGGGGGTATTGGCTACACCTTC.

Ten or more counts support this clonotype. The CDR3 sequence: CASSPPAGGYGYTF. The CDR3 region has the DNA TGTGCCAGCAGTCCCCCAGCAGGCGGCTATGGCTACACCTTC. V gene TRBV27 combines with J gene TRBJ1-2; D gene ambiguous. CDR1 MNHEY and CDR2 SMNVEV come from the germline V gene (reference sequence). V dropped 5 bases and J dropped 4 bases, with 14 bases sitting between them. This CDR3 comprises 14 residues.

This clonotype was counted ten times or more. V is TRBV27 and J is TRBJ2-3; D is unclear. V was pared by 6 bases and J by 2 bases, with 9 bases between. This CDR3 is 13 amino acids long. The germline V gene encodes CDR1 MNHEY and CDR2 SMNVEV (reference sequence). This CDR3 reads CASRIPLTDTQYF. The CDR3 DNA is TGTGCCAGCAGAATACCTCTCACAGATACGCAGTATTTT.

This clonotype was seen many times. This chain links TRBV4-3 with TRBJ2-3; D tentatively fits TRBD1 or TRBD2 (5 bases each). V dropped 2 bases and J dropped 2 bases, with 17 bases sitting between them. The length of the CDR3 is 17 residues. Germline CDR1 reads LGHNA; CDR2 reads YSLEER. The CDR3 coding sequence is TGCGCCAGCAGCCAATTCCCCAATGGGGGAGACACAGATACGCAGTATTTT. It is translated as CASSQFPNGGDTDTQYF.

This rearrangement joins TRBV28 to TRBJ1-4; D unresolved. The ends were cut back, 2 bases at V and 8 bases at J, with 18 bases in the middle. Germline loops: CDR1 MDHEN, CDR2 SYDVKM. The CDR3 loop spans 16 amino acids. CDR3 sequence: CASSLPGSGVGEKLFF. The DNA of the CDR3 is TGTGCCAGCAGTTTACCGGGAAGCGGGGTTGGGGAAAAACTGTTTTTT.

This clonotype was counted many times. The chain employs TRBV12-3 or TRBV12-4 and TRBJ1-1; TRBD1 matches 8 bases. The CDR3 consists of 13 residues. The junction had 3 bases not matched to a gene; V was cut back by 5 bases and J by 4 bases. The chain's CDR3 is CASSRQGSTEAFF. CDR3 DNA sequence: TGTGCCAGCAGTCGACAGGGGAGCACTGAAGCTTTCTTT.